This TCR beta chain stems from a study of blood T cell repertoires in COVID-19. Study in general: The United States, Italy and Spain provided the acute and convalescent COVID-19 samples. Sources were T cells, B-cell-depleted T cells, or PBMCs; the material itself was cDNA or gDNA.

Authors' processing steps: Estimated nucleated cell counts came from reference gene primer amplification. Profiling relied on immunoSEQ multiplex PCR, and the TCRdb table lists in-frame clones only, not all of them. V and J calls and clone size follow that table, whereas D and trimming were derived from the DNA. The profile covers roughly 50,000 clones, with approximately 91% appearing a single time and approximately 6.6% taken by the ten largest. The TCR was taken from a woman aged 55 to 70 with active or convalescent COVID-19. Sequencing was carried out using peripheral blood.

CDR3 loop: CASSSGTATNYGYTF. The CDR3, as DNA: TGTGCCAGCAGCTCAGGGACAGCTACTAACTATGGCTACACCTTC. The J gene is TRBJ1-2, the V gene TRBV7-9, with TRBD1 identical over 7 bases. Trimming removed 4 bases from V and 0 bases from J; junction bases left unmatched: 5. CDR1 SEHNR and CDR2 FQNEAQ come from the germline V gene (reference sequence). The CDR3 is 15 residues long.